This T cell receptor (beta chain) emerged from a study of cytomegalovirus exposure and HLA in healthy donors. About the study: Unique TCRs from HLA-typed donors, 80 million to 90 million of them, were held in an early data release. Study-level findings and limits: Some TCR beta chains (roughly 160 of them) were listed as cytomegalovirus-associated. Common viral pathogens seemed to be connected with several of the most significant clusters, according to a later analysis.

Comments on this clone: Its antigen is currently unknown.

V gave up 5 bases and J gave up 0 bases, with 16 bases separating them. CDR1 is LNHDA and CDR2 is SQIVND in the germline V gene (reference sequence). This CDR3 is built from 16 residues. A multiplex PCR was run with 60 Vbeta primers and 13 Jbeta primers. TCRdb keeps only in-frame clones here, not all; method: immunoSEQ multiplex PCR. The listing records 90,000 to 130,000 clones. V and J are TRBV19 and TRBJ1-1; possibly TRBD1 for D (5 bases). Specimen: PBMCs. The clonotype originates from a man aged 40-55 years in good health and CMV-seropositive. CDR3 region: CASSLQDSAMNTEAFF. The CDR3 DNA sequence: TGTGCCAGTAGTCTTCAAGACAGCGCCATGAACACTGAAGCTTTCTTT.